This T cell receptor beta chain was captured in a study of blood T cell repertoires in COVID-19. Study information: Italy, Spain and the United States were the sources of the convalescent and acute COVID-19 samples. T cells, B-cell-depleted T cells, or PBMCs provided the cDNA or gDNA that served as material.

The table came from immunoSEQ multiplex PCR; TCRdb's copy has only in-frame clones and leaves some out. The table has approximately 210,000 clones, approximately 84% seen once. CDR3 length: 15 residues. The junction had 7 bases not matched to a gene; V was cut back by 3 bases and J by 5 bases. Germline CDR1 SGDLS, CDR2 YYNGEE. The sequence was collected from a woman in her forties or fifties with active or convalescent COVID-19. The specimen sequenced was peripheral blood. The rearrangement links TRBV9 to TRBJ2-1; 8 bases are a match to TRBD2. DNA of the CDR3: TGTGCCAGCAGCGCTCCTGGGCGGGGGGACAATGAGCAGTTCTTC. Translated, it gives CASSAPGRGDNEQFF.